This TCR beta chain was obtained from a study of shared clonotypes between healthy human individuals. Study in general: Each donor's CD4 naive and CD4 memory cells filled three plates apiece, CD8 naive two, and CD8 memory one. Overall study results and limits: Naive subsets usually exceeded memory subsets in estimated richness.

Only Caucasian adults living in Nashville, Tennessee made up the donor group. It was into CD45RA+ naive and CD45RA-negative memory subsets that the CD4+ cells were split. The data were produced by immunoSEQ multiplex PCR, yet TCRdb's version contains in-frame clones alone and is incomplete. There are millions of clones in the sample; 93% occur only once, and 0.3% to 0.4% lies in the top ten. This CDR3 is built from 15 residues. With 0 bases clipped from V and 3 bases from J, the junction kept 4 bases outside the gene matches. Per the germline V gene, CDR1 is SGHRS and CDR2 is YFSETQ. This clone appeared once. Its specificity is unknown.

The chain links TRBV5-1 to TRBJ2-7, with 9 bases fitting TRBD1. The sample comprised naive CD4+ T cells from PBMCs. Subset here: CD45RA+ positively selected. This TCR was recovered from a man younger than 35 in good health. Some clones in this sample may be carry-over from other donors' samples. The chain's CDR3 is CASSLGGTGYYEQYF. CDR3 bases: TGCGCCAGCAGCTTGGGCGGGACAGGGTACTACGAGCAGTACTTC.